This TCR beta chain is from a study of T cells expressing NK-cell markers. The study's findings and limits: In a group of 5 or 6 donors, dominant NKG2C+ clonotypes represented roughly 1.0-7.0% of CD8+ T cells.

Points on this clonotype: What it binds is not known.

Production of TCR beta cDNA relied on 5'RACE template switching with UMIs. From its re-call of the 5' RACE reads, TCRdb lists each CDR3 protein once, without DNA. The sample's table shows some 140,000 distinct CDR3 sequences. Germline CDR1 MGHDK, CDR2 SYGVNS. The CDR3 length is 18 residues. The sequenced sample consisted of blood T cells: a sorted CD56 or NKG2C T cell subset, CD4+ or CD8+ T cells, or bulk PBMC T cells (not recorded which). This chain connects TRBV25-1 to TRBJ1-1; TCRdb's assignment of TRBD1 cannot be checked, as there is no DNA. This TCR was sampled from a woman aged 45-59 years in good health. The CDR3 spells CASSEHKWRTDQNTEAFF.